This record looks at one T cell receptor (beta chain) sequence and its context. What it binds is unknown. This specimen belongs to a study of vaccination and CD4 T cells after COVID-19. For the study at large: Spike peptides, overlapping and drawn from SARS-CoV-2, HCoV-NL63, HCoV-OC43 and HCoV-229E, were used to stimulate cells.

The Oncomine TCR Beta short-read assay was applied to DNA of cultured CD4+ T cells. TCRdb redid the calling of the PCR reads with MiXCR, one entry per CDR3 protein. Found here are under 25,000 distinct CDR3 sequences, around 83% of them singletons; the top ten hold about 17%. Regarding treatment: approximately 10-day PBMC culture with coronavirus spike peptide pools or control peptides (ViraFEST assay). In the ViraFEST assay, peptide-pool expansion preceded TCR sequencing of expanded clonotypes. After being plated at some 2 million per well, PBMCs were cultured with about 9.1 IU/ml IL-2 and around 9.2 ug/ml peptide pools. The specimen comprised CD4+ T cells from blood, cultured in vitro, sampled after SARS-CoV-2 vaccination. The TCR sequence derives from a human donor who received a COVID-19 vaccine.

CDR3 nucleotide sequence: TGTGCCAGCAGCTTAGTAGCGCGGGGGACGCAGTATTTT. It encodes CASSLVARGTQYF. The gene calls are TRBV5-4 and TRBJ2-3; TRBD2 aligns across 7 bases. Germline trimming cut 2 bases from V and 9 bases from J; bases unmatched to any gene: 6. CDR1 is SGHNT and CDR2 is YYREEE in the germline V gene (reference sequence). There are 13 residues in the CDR3.